Listed here are 22 T cell receptor beta chains from one sample, sequenced in a study of shared clonotypes between healthy human individuals. The protocol was immunoSEQ multiplex PCR, while the TCRdb copy is restricted to in-frame clones and leaves out a portion. The table includes some 2,000,000 clones, approximately 96% detected once. The sequencing input was naive CD4+ T cells sorted from blood. Subset given: CD45RA+ positively selected. The receptors were sampled from a man between 18 and 29 years old in good health.

The gene calls are TRBV10-3 and TRBJ1-4; D not resolved. The CDR3 length is 13 residues. The ends were cut back, 3 bases at V and 8 bases at J, with 10 bases in the middle. Germline V lookup: CDR1 ENHRY, CDR2 SYGVKD. CDR3 nucleotide sequence: TGTGCCATCAGTGAATCTACTGAGGAAAAACTGTTTTTT. It is translated as CAISESTEEKLFF.

With respect to this clone: This sample also contains other DNA sequences that code for the same CDR3. The chain uses TRBV30 and TRBJ2-1; 11 nucleotides align to TRBD2. Germline V gene sequence: CDR1 GTSNPN, CDR2 SVGIG (reference sequence). The CDR3 runs 14 residues. V trimming: 0 bases; J trimming: 10 bases; junction bases outside the gene matches: 5. This chain's CDR3 is CAWSVGLAGGEQFF. Written as DNA, the CDR3 is TGTGCCTGGAGTGTTGGGCTAGCGGGAGGCGAGCAGTTCTTC.

There are a few counts of this clone. The V call is TRBV4-3, the J call TRBJ2-7; 9 bases are a match to TRBD1. Trimming took 0 bases from V and 1 from J; bases not matched to a gene: 1. The germline V gene encodes CDR1 LGHNA and CDR2 YSLEER. This CDR3 has 15 residues. The CDR3 protein is CASSQDGTGSYEQYF. CDR3 coding DNA: TGCGCCAGCAGCCAAGACGGGACAGGGTCCTACGAGCAGTACTTC.

The V and J genes are TRBV13 and TRBJ1-6, with D tentatively TRBD1 (5 bases). The CDR3 sequence is 13 residues long. Germline assignment: CDR1 PRHDT and CDR2 FYEKMQ (reference sequence). Trimming shortened V by 0 bases and J by 15 bases, and 12 bases separated the two germline ends. The CDR3 nucleotides read TGTGCCAGCAGCTTAGGTCAGGGCGAAAACCTCCACTTT. Amino acid sequence: CASSLGQGENLHF.

This clone was seen a handful of times. Other DNA sequences in the same sample also yield this CDR3. This chain uses TRBV5-1 with TRBJ2-5, with TRBD2 matching over 11 bases. The CDR3 length is 14 residues. The J segment lost 3 bases and the V segment lost 3 bases, leaving 1 base of the junction unmatched. CDR1 and CDR2 from the germline V gene are SGHRS and YFSETQ. For the CDR3, the DNA is TGCGCCAGCAGCTCGGGACTAGCGGAAGAGACCCAGTACTTC. Amino acid sequence: CASSSGLAEETQYF.

The chain joins TRBV29-1 to TRBJ2-3; D unresolved. The germline V gene encodes CDR1 SQVTM and CDR2 ANQGSEA. Trimming pared 3 bases from V and 2 bases from J, leaving 9 bases between. This CDR3 region has 13 residues. This chain's CDR3 is CSVEVTLTDTQYF. The CDR3 coding sequence is TGCAGCGTTGAGGTGACGCTCACAGATACGCAGTATTTT.

The gene calls are TRBV29-1 and TRBJ2-1; D not resolved. Germline V gives CDR1 SQVTM, CDR2 ANQGSEA. There are 13 residues in the CDR3. The V end was cut by 0 bases, the J end by 3 bases, with 6 bases between. CDR3 sequence (DNA): TGCAGCGTTGAAGACGGTTTCTACAATGAGCAGTTCTTC. Protein product: CSVEDGFYNEQFF.

This chain's CDR3 is CASSPNRNYGYTF. The CDR3 DNA reads TGTGCCAGCAGCCCCAACAGAAACTATGGCTACACCTTC. The chain joins TRBV4-2 to TRBJ1-2; D unresolved. V lost 4 bases to trimming and J lost 2 bases, with 8 bases between them. CDR1 and CDR2 (germline): LGHNA, YNFKEQ. The CDR3 is made up of 13 amino acids.

The V gene is TRBV10-3, the J gene TRBJ1-2; 7 bases agree with TRBD1. J gave up 6 bases and V 9 bases, and 16 bases lay outside the gene matches. The CDR3 extends over 15 amino acids. Germline V lookup: CDR1 ENHRY, CDR2 SYGVKD. The CDR3: CAMRSSSGGEDGYTF. In DNA, the CDR3 is TGTGCCATGCGGTCCTCTTCAGGGGGAGAAGATGGCTACACCTTC.

This chain uses TRBV6-5 with TRBJ1-4, with D perhaps matching TRBD1 (5 bases). Germline V gives CDR1 MNHEY, CDR2 SVGAGI. V was cut by 6 bases and J by 1 base, with 9 bases left in between. The CDR3 length is 14 residues. CDR3 in amino acids: CASSNGGTNEKLFF. The CDR3, as DNA: TGTGCCAGCAGCAACGGGGGAACTAATGAAAAACTGTTTTTT.

J is TRBJ1-1 and V is TRBV10-3, with D unclear. Germline assignment: CDR1 ENHRY and CDR2 SYGVKD. The CDR3 is made up of 12 amino acids. V lost 3 bases, J lost 3 bases, and 5 bases lay in between. The CDR3 DNA sequence: TGTGCCATCAGTGAAGGACACACTGAAGCTTTCTTT. Translating it yields CAISEGHTEAFF.

The chain combines TRBV5-1 with TRBJ2-7; the D call may be TRBD1 or TRBD2 (5 bases each). Per germline, CDR1 SGHRS and CDR2 YFSETQ. The CDR3 consists of 15 residues. V was cut by 0 bases and J by 2 bases, with 12 bases left in between. CDR3 sequence reads: CASSLAGPATYEQYF. Written as DNA, the CDR3 is TGCGCCAGCAGCTTGGCGGGGCCCGCAACCTACGAGCAGTACTTC.

The chain is built from TRBV5-1 and TRBJ2-7; TRBD1 matches 7 bases. This CDR3 is 14 amino acids long. J gave up 4 bases and V 3 bases, and 7 bases lay outside the gene matches. The germline V gene has CDR1 SGHRS and CDR2 YFSETQ. CDR3 nucleotides: TGCGCCAGCAGCTCCGGGGACAGTCCGTACGAGCAGTACTTC. Translating it yields CASSSGDSPYEQYF.

The sample holds one count of this clone. The chain has TRBV7-8 and TRBJ1-4, with D unclear. V lost 5 bases and J lost 4, with 17 bases in between. The CDR3 has 16 residues. From germline, CDR1 is SGHVS and CDR2 FQNEAQ. CDR3 amino acids: CASSEGSSLNNEKLFF. The CDR3 nucleotides are TGTGCCAGCAGCGAGGGCAGCTCCCTCAATAATGAAAAACTGTTTTTT. Filled out from reference TRBV7-8 and TRBJ1-4, the complete variable domain reads GAGVSQSPRYKVAKRGQDVALRCDPISGHVSLFWYQQALGQGPEFLTYFQNEAQLDKSGLPSDRFFAERPEGSVSTLKIQRTQQEDSAVYLCASSEGSSLNNEKLFFGSGTQLSVL.

J is TRBJ2-2 and V is TRBV6-5; no definite D call. Trimming took off 4 bases at V and 8 bases at J, with 8 bases between the two ends. This CDR3 contains 12 residues. CDR1 is MNHEY and CDR2 is SVGAGI in the germline V gene. The CDR3: CASSLWGGELFF. CDR3 coding DNA: TGTGCCAGCAGTTTGTGGGGAGGGGAGCTGTTTTTT.

This chain uses TRBV7-9 with TRBJ2-3; 8 nucleotides match TRBD1. V shed 5 bases and J 0 bases; nucleotides not matched to a gene: 4. From germline, CDR1 is SEHNR and CDR2 FQNEAQ (reference sequence). There are 15 residues in the CDR3. The CDR3 region is CASSQRTGSTDTQYF. CDR3 bases: TGTGCCAGCAGCCAGCGGACAGGGAGCACAGATACGCAGTATTTT.

On this clone itself: This sample also contains other DNA sequences that code for the same CDR3. The V call is TRBV5-1, the J call TRBJ2-1; TRBD1 aligns across 9 bases. V trimming: 5 bases; J trimming: 7 bases; junction bases outside the gene matches: 13. CDR1 is SGHRS, CDR2 YFSETQ, per germline. The CDR3 contains 16 residues. The CDR3 DNA reads TGCGCCAGCAGTCTTGGACCGGGACAGGGTTATAATGAGCAGTTCTTC. Protein product: CASSLGPGQGYNEQFF.

J is TRBJ2-3 and V is TRBV5-1, with a tentative D call TRBD2 (6 bases). Germline lookup yields CDR1 SGHRS and CDR2 YFSETQ. V was pared by 2 bases and J by 2 bases, with 12 bases between. The CDR3 totals 15 residues. In DNA, the CDR3 is TGCGCCAGCAGCTTTGGGCGCGGGGCCACAGATACGCAGTATTTT. This gives the protein CASSFGRGATDTQYF.

This chain connects TRBV7-8 to TRBJ1-6; no reliable D call. Germline V gene data show CDR1 as SGHVS and CDR2 as FQNEAQ. The CDR3 covers 13 residues. The V gene lost 0 bases and the J gene lost 14 bases, with 11 bases spanning the gap. The CDR3: CASSLAERLSLHF. The CDR3 DNA reads as TGTGCCAGCAGCTTAGCGGAAAGGTTGTCCCTCCACTTT.

Details on this clone: Within the sample, other DNA sequences also encode this same CDR3. The gene calls are TRBV11-2 and TRBJ2-7; D possibly corresponds to TRBD2 (5 bases). The CDR3 totals 14 residues. Germline V gene lookup returns CDR1 SGHAT and CDR2 FQNNGV. Trimming left V 1 base short and J 0 bases short, with 7 bases between. This chain's CDR3 is CASSLVGSSYEQYF. CDR3 coding DNA: TGTGCCAGCAGCTTAGTGGGGAGCTCCTACGAGCAGTACTTC.

The count of this clone is one. The chain carries TRBV7-3 and TRBJ2-3; a possible D gene is TRBD1 (6 bases). CDR1 SGHTA and CDR2 FQGTGA come from the germline V gene. V lost 4 bases and J lost 1, with 12 bases in between. This CDR3 is 15 amino acids long. The CDR3 sequence is CASSSQGSGTDTQYF. The CDR3 nucleotides are TGTGCCAGCAGCTCACAGGGTTCGGGCACAGATACGCAGTATTTT.

This chain links TRBV27 with TRBJ2-1, with D possibly TRBD1 on 5 matching bases. This CDR3 is 14 amino acids long. Germline-derived CDR1 and CDR2 are MNHEY and SMNVEV (reference sequence). Trimming shortened V by 5 bases and J by 4 bases, and 12 bases separated the two germline ends. This CDR3 reads CASSMLDRYNEQFF. The CDR3 bases are TGTGCCAGCAGTATGCTTGACAGATACAATGAGCAGTTCTTC.